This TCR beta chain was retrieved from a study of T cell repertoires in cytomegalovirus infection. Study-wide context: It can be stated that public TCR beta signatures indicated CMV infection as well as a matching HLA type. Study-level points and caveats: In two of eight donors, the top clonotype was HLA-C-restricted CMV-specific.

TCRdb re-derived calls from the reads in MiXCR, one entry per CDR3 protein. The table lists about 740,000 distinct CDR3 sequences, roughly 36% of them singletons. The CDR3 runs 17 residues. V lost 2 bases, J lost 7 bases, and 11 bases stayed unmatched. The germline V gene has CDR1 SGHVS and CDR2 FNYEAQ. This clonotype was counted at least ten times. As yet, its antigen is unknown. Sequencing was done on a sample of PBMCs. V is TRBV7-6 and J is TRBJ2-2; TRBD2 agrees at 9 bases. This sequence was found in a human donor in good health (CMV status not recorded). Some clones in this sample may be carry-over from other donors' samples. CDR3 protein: CASSLPMRGGPGGELFF. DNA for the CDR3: TGTGCCAGCAGCTTACCAATGCGGGGGGGCCCTGGCGGGGAGCTGTTTTTT.